This paragraph covers one TCR beta chain sequence. This specimen belongs to a study of blood T cell repertoires in COVID-19. Here immunoSEQ multiplex PCR was the method, and the copy in TCRdb shows in-frame clones only, minus some. The sample records tens of thousands of clones, less than 95% being singletons. Material: peripheral blood. This clonotype was sampled from a human donor in a cohort sampled during active COVID-19.

The CDR3 loop is CASSQGTSGAQETQYF. CDR3 DNA: TGCGCCAGCAGCCAAGGTACGAGCGGCGCCCAAGAGACCCAGTACTTC. The V call is TRBV4-3, the J call TRBJ2-5; TRBD2 might be the D (5 bases). This CDR3 has 16 amino acids. Deletions cut 1 base from V and 1 base from J, with 13 bases between. Germline values: CDR1 LGHNA, CDR2 YSLEER.